The rows below give T cell receptor beta chains drawn from one sample of a study of T cell repertoires in cytomegalovirus infection. One entry per CDR3 protein, called by TCRdb with MiXCR from the reads. The table lists hundreds of thousands of distinct CDR3 sequences, approximately 24% of them singletons. The sample consisted of CD8+ T cells from PBMCs. These receptors all stem from a human donor in good health (CMV status not recorded). Some clones in this sample may be carry-over from other donors' samples. Each CDR3 is given with its conserved first and last residue. Each record gives: D gene, clone size, J gene, V gene, CDR3 protein, CDR3 DNA. D genes are given only for firm matches. Some rows have no size entry. The others give once, few or many, or a class for an expanded clone.

. . TRBJ1-6 TRBV19 CATHPSAGSNSPLHF TGTGCCACCCACCCGTCGGCAGGGAGTAATTCACCCCTCCACTTT
. . TRBJ2-2 TRBV14 CASSQDLSGVNTGELFF TGTGCCAGCAGCCAAGATCTGTCAGGGGTGAACACCGGGGAGCTGTTTTTT
. . TRBJ1-2 TRBV29-1 CSVESLGGRYGYTF TGCAGCGTTGAGAGCTTGGGGGGCAGGTATGGCTACACCTTC
. many TRBJ2-3 TRBV28 CASMPLLDSLVATDTQYF TGTGCCAGCATGCCCCTCCTTGACAGCCTGGTGGCCACAGATACGCAGTATTTT
TRBD1 . TRBJ2-1 TRBV28 CASSLPRTGFVNEQFF TGTGCCAGCAGTTTACCCCGGACAGGGTTCGTCAATGAGCAGTTCTTC
. . TRBJ2-1 TRBV6-6 CASSYYRGVKDNEQFF TGTGCCAGCAGTTACTATCGAGGGGTGAAAGACAATGAGCAGTTCTTC
. . TRBJ2-2 TRBV7-3 CASSYRASDTGELFF TGTGCCAGCAGCTACCGGGCGAGCGACACCGGGGAGCTGTTTTTT
. many TRBJ1-1 TRBV7-6 CASTLGGGNTEAFF TGTGCCAGCACCCTAGGCGGGGGGAACACTGAAGCTTTCTTT
. many TRBJ2-2 TRBV7-2 CASSTRVHTGELFF TGTGCCAGCAGCACCCGGGTCCACACCGGGGAGCTGTTTTTT
. many TRBJ1-5 TRBV7-9 CASSLGLQDGLQPQHF TGTGCCAGCAGCTTAGGGTTGCAGGACGGTTTACAGCCCCAGCATTTT
TRBD2 . TRBJ2-3 TRBV6-2/TRBV6-3 CASSSSRLAGPPDTQYF TGTGCCAGCAGTTCCTCTCGACTAGCGGGGCCCCCCGATACGCAGTATTTT
. . TRBJ2-4 TRBV28 CASSPTYVLNIQYF TGTGCCAGCAGCCCTACCTATGTGTTAAACATTCAGTACTTC
. few TRBJ1-6 TRBV28 CASSSRQLYNSPLHF TGTGCCAGCAGTTCAAGACAGCTTTATAATTCACCCCTCCACTTT
. few TRBJ2-7 TRBV5-1 CASSFGQGTSSYEQYF TGCGCCAGCAGCTTTGGACAGGGGACTAGCTCCTACGAGCAGTACTTC
. . TRBJ1-4 TRBV7-6 CASSLLAGMNREKLFF TGTGCCAGCAGCTTACTAGCAGGGATGAACCGAGAAAAACTGTTTTTT